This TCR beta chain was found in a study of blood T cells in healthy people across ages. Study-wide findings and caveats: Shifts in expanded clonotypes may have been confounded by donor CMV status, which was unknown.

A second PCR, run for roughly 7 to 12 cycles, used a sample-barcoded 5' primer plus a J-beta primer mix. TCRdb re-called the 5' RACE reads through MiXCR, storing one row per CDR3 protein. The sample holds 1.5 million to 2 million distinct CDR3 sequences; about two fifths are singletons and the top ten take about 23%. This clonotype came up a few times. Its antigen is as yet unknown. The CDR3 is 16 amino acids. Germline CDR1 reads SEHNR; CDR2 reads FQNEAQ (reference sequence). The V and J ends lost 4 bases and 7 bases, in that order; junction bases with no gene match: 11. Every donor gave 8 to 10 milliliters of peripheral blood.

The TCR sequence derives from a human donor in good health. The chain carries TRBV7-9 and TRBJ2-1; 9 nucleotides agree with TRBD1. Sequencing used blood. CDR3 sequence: CASSSLTGGIRNEQFF. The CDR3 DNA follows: TGTGCCAGCAGCTCCTTAACAGGGGGCATCAGAAATGAGCAGTTCTTC.